The clone carrying this T cell receptor (beta chain) has a handful of counts. The record originates from a study of T cell repertoires in ileal Crohn's disease. Study context: Postoperative therapy was given to about half: 11 thiopurines, 15 to 20 anti-TNF agents.

Approximately 550 nanograms of biopsy DNA per sample underwent TCRB immunosequencing. Produced via immunoSEQ multiplex PCR; TCRdb's table is partial and in-frame only. The sample records 10,000 to 14,000 clones, about four fifths being singletons. The TCR sequence derives from an adult with Crohn's disease. Sequenced: ileal tissue.

The CDR3 DNA reads TGTGCCAGCAGCCTTCCCGGGGGTGGAAACACCATATATTTT. Translating gives CASSLPGGGNTIYF. The chain links TRBV14 to TRBJ1-3; D perhaps matches TRBD1 (5 bases). The length of the CDR3 is 14 residues. Germline loops: CDR1 SGHDN, CDR2 FVKESK. The V end lost 4 bases, the J end lost 3 bases, and 10 bases lay between the germline ends.